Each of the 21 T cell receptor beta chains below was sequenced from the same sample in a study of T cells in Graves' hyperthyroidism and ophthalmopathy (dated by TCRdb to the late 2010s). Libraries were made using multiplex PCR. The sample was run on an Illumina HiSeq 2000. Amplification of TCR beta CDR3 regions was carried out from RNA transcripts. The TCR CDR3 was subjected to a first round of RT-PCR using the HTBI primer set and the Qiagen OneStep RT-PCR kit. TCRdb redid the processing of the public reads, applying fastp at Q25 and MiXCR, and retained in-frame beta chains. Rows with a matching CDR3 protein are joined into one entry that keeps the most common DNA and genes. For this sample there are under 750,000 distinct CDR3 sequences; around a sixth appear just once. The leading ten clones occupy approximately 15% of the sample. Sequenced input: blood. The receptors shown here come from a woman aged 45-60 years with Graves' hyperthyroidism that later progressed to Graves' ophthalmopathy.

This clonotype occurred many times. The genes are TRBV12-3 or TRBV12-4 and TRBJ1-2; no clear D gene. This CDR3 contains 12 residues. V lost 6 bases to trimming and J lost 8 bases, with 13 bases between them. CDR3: CASRAPAGGYTF. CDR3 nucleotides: TGTGCCAGCAGGGCCCCCGCAGGCGGCTACACCTTC.

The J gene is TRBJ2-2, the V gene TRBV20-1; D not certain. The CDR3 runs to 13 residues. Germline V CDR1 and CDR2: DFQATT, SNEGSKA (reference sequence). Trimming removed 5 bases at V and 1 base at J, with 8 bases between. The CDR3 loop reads CSAPTRNTGELFF. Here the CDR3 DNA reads TGCAGTGCTCCTACTCGGAACACCGGGGAGCTGTTTTTT.

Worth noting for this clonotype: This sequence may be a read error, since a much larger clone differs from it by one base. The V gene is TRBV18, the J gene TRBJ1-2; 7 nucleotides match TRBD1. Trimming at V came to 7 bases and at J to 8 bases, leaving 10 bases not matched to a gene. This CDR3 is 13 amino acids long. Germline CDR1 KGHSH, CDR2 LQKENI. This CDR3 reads CASLVDREEGYTF. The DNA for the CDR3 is TGTGCCAGCTTAGTAGACAGGGAAGAAGGCTACACCTTC. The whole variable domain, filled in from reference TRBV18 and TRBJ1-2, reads NAGVMQNPRHLVRRRGQEARLRCSPMKGHSHVYWYRQLPEEGLKFMVYLQKENIIDESGMPKERFSAEFPKEGPSILRIQQVVRGDSAAYFCASLVDREEGYTFGSGTRLTVV.

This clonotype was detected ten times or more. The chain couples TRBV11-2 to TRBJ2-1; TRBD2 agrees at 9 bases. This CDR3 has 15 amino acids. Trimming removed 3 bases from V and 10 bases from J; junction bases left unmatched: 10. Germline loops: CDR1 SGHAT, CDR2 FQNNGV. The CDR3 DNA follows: TGTGCCAGCAGCTTCGAGGCGGGGGGGCTTCAAGAGCAGTTCTTC. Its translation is CASSFEAGGLQEQFF.

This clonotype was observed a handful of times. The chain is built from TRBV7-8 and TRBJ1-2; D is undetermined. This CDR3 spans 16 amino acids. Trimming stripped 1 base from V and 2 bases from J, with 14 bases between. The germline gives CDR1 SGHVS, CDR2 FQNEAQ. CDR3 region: CASSLGERRRNYGYTF. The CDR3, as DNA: TGTGCCAGCAGCTTAGGGGAGCGCAGGAGGAACTATGGCTACACCTTC.

The CDR3 loop reads CASSVVQAMNTEAFF. The CDR3 bases are TGTGCCAGCAGCGTGGTTCAGGCCATGAACACTGAAGCTTTCTTT. The chain carries TRBV9 and TRBJ1-1; D is ambiguous. The germline V gene has CDR1 SGDLS and CDR2 YYNGEE. The CDR3 sequence is 15 residues long. V lost 2 bases, J lost 0 bases, and 11 bases lay in between.

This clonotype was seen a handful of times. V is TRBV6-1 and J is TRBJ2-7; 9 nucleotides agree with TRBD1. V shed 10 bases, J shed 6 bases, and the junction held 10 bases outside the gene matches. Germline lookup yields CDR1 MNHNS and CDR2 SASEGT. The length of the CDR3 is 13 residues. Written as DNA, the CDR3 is TGTGCCACTACCGGGACAGGGCCTGGCGAGCAGTACTTC. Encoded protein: CATTGTGPGEQYF.

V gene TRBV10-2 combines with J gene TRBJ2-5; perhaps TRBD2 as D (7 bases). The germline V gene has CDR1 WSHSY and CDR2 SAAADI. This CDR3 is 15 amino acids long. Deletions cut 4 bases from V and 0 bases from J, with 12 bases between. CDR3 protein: CASSGGREYQETQYF. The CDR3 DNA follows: TGCGCCAGCAGTGGGGGGCGGGAGTACCAAGAGACCCAGTACTTC.

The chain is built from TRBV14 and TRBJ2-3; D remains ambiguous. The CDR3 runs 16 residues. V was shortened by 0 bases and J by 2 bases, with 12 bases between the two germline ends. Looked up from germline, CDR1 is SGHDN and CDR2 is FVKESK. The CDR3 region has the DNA TGTGCCAGCAGCCAAGATCCGATAGTTTACACAGATACGCAGTATTTT. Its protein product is CASSQDPIVYTDTQYF.

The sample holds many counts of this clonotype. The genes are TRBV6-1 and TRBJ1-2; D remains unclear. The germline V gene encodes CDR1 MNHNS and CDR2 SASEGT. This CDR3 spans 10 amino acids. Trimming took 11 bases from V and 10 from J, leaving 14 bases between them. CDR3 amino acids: CACARVFYTF. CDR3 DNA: TGTGCCTGCGCCCGGGTCTTCTACACCTTC.

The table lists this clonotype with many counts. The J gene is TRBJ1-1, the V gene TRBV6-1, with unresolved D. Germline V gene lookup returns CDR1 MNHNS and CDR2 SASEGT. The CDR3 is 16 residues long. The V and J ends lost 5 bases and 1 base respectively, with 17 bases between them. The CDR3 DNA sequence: TGTGCCAGCAGTTGGGATAATGGCTTAGCGAACACTGAAGCTTTCTTT. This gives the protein CASSWDNGLANTEAFF.

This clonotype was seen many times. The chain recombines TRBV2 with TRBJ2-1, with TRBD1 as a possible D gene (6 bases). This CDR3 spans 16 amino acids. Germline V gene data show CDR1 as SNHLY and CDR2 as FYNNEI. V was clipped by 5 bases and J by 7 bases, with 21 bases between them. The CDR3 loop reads CASSILRQARRNEQFF. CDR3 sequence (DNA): TGTGCCAGCAGTATCTTACGACAGGCCCGGCGGAATGAGCAGTTCTTC.

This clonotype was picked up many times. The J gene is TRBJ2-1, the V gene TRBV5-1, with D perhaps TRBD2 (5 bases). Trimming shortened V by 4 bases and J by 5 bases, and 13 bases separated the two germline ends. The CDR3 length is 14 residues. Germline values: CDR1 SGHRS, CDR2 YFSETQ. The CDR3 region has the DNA TGCGCCAGCAGCCCACGGCCCGGGGACAATGAGCAGTTCTTC. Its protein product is CASSPRPGDNEQFF.

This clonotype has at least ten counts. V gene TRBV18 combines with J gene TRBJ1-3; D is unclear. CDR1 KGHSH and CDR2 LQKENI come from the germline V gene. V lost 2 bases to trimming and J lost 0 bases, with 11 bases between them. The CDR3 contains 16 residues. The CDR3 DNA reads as TGTGCCAGCTCACCAAGGGTTACTTCCTCTGGAAACACCATATATTTT. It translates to CASSPRVTSSGNTIYF.

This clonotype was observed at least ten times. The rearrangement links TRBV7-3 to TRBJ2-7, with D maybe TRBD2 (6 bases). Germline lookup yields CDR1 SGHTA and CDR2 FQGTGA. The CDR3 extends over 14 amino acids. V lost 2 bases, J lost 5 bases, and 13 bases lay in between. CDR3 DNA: TGTGCCAGCAGCTTAGAAGGCAGGGAGGACGAGCAGTACTTC. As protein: CASSLEGREDEQYF.

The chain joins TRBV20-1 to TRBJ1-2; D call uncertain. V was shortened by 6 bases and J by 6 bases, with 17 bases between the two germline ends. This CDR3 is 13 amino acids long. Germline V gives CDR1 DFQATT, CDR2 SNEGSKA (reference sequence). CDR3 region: CSAPQRAADGYTF. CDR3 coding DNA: TGCAGTGCCCCTCAACGGGCGGCAGATGGCTACACCTTC.

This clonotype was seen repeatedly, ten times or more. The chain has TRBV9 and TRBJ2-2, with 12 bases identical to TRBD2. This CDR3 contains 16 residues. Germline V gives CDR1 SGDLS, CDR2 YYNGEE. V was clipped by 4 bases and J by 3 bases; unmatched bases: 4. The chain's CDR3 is CASSMTSGGHTGELFF. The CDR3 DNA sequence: TGTGCCAGCAGCATGACTAGCGGGGGACACACCGGGGAGCTGTTTTTT.

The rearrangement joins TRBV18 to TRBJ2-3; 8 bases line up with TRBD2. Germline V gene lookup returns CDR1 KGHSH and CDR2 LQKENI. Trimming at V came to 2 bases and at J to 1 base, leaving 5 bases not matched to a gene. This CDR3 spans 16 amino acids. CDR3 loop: CASSPSGGVGTDTQYF. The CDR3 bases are TGTGCCAGCTCACCAAGCGGGGGAGTGGGCACAGATACGCAGTATTTT.

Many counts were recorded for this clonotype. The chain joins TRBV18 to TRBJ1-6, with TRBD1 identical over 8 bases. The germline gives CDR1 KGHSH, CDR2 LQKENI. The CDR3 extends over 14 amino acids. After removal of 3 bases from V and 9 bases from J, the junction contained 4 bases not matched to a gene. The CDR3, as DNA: TGTGCCAGCTCACCTGACAGGGGTGGTTCACCCCTCCACTTT. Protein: CASSPDRGGSPLHF.

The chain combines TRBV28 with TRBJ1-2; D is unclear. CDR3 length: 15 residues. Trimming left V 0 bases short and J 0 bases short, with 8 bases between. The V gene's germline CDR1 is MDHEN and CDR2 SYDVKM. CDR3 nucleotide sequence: TGTGCCAGCAGTTTATGGCAGGACGCTAACTATGGCTACACCTTC. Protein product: CASSLWQDANYGYTF.

The CDR3 sequence is CASSSTMNTEAFF. CDR3 in DNA: TGTGCCAGCAGCTCCACCATGAACACTGAAGCTTTCTTT. The V gene is TRBV7-9, the J gene TRBJ1-1; D call uncertain. V was cut by 4 bases and J by 0 bases, with 6 bases left in between. Germline V lookup: CDR1 SEHNR, CDR2 FQNEAQ (reference sequence). CDR3 length: 13 amino acids.